This TCR beta chain was obtained from a study of blood T cell repertoires in COVID-19. Overall study: Spain, Italy and the United States supplied samples that represented acute and convalescent COVID-19. T cells, B-cell-depleted T cells, or PBMCs supplied cDNA or gDNA.

Clones were read by immunoSEQ multiplex PCR, and TCRdb kept only the in-frame ones, dropping some. The sample contains 95,000 to 150,000 clones, around 81% of which appear only once. V gave up 5 bases and J gave up 6 bases, with 20 bases separating them. The CDR3 totals 16 residues. Germline CDR1 reads MNHNY; CDR2 reads SVGAGI (reference sequence). The rearrangement joins TRBV6-6 to TRBJ1-5; a weak D match, TRBD1 (6 bases). This receptor was identified in a young man with COVID-19, enrolled during active disease. Material: peripheral blood. CDR3 sequence reads: CASSRRTAQSGQPQHF. In DNA form, the CDR3 reads TGTGCCAGCAGTCGACGGACAGCCCAAAGTGGTCAGCCCCAGCATTTT.